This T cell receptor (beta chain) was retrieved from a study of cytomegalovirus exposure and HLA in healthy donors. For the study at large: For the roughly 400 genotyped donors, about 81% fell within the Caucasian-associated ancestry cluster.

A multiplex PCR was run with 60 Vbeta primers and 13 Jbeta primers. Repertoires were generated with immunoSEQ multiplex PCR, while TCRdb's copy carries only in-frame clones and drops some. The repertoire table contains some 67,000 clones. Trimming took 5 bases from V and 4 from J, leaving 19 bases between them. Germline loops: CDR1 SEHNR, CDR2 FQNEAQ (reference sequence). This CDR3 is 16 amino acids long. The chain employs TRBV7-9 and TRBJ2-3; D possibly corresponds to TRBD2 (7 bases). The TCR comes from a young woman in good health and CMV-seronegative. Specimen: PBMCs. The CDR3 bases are TGTGCCAGCAGCCTCATATCTCTAGGGGGGGCAGATACGCAGTATTTT. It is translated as CASSLISLGGADTQYF.